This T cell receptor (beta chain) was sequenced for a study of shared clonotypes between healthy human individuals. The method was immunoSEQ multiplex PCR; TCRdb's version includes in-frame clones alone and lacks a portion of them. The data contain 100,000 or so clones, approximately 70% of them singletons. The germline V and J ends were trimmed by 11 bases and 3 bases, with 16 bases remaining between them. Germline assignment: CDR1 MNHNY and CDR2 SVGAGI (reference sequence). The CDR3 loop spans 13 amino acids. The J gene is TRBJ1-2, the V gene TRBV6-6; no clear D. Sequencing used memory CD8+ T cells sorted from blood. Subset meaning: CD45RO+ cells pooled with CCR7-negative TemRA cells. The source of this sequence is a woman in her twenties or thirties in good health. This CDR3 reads CAHSVGVYYGYTF. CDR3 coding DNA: TGTGCCCACTCGGTCGGTGTTTACTATGGCTACACCTTC.